The TCR beta chain under discussion was sequenced for a study of blood T cells in healthy people across ages. Primers used in a second PCR of roughly 7 to 11 cycles were a sample-barcoded 5' primer and a J-beta primer mix. TCRdb fed the 5' RACE reads into MiXCR, producing one record per CDR3 protein. The sample lists 1.5 million to 2 million distinct CDR3 sequences; approximately 39% were seen once. This clonotype occurred many times. Samples each yielded at least 5.5 micrograms of total RNA. V gave up 4 bases and J gave up 7 bases, with 13 bases separating them. The CDR3 contains 14 residues. Germline loops: CDR1 LNHNV, CDR2 YYDKDF (reference sequence).

The source of this sequence is a human donor in good health. Sequences were obtained from blood. This chain connects TRBV15 to TRBJ1-4; D unresolved. The CDR3 DNA is TGTGCCACCAGCAATCCGGCAAGCGGTGAAAAACTGTTTTTT. Its protein product is CATSNPASGEKLFF.